This entry features one T cell receptor (beta chain) sequence. Germline V CDR1 and CDR2: MNHEY, SVGEGT. V gave up 5 bases and J gave up 6 bases, with 24 bases separating them. The CDR3 is 17 amino acids. The source of the sample is a study of blood T cell repertoires in COVID-19. In the study overall: Samples of COVID-19 (acute and convalescent) were obtained from the United States, Italy and Spain. The analysed material was cDNA or gDNA that came from T cells, B-cell-depleted T cells, or PBMCs.

In the source study's methods: Amplification from reference gene primers served as the basis for estimated nucleated cell counts. This table comes from immunoSEQ multiplex PCR, and its TCRdb copy is limited to in-frame clones, with some not included. D and trimming come from the DNA, and the V and J calls and clone size come from that table. The sample lists around 64,000 clones, approximately 90% occurring once. The source is a human donor in a cohort sampled during active COVID-19. The sequencing sample was made of peripheral blood. The V call is TRBV6-2 or TRBV6-3, the J call TRBJ2-3; tentative D call: TRBD2 (5 bases). This CDR3 reads CASSPFRLGSPLDTQYF. The CDR3 DNA reads as TGTGCCAGCAGTCCCTTTCGGTTGGGGAGTCCCTTGGATACGCAGTATTTT.